Each of the 27 T cell receptor beta chains below was sequenced from the same sample in a study of identifying expanded T cells in peripheral blood. Repertoires were generated with immunoSEQ multiplex PCR, while TCRdb's copy carries only in-frame clones and drops some. The data hold some 90,000 clones, with approximately 84% observed a single time. The material sequenced was blood. The receptors originated from a person aged 18 to 75 in good health.

CDR3 DNA sequence: TGTGCCAGCAGTGAGGGACAGGGTCAGGTTGAGCAGTTCTTC. Protein: CASSEGQGQVEQFF. The chain employs TRBV2 and TRBJ2-1, with 9 bases that match TRBD1. Germline V gene sequence: CDR1 SNHLY, CDR2 FYNNEI. The CDR3 contains 14 residues. Germline trimming cut 3 bases from V and 9 bases from J; bases unmatched to any gene: 6.

This clone showed up just a few times. The V gene is TRBV30, the J gene TRBJ1-5, with D perhaps matching TRBD1 (5 bases). CDR1 is GTSNPN and CDR2 is SVGIG in the germline V gene (reference sequence). Trimming removed 0 bases from V and 6 bases from J, with 15 bases in between. This CDR3 region has 15 residues. The CDR3 nucleotides are TGTGCCTGGAGTGTACGGGGATCTCAGGGTCAGCCCCAGCATTTT. Protein sequence: CAWSVRGSQGQPQHF.

The sample holds one count of this clone. The chain links TRBV27 to TRBJ1-6, with unresolved D. The germline gives CDR1 MNHEY, CDR2 SMNVEV (reference sequence). V was clipped by 5 bases and J by 10 bases, with 12 bases between them. The CDR3 consists of 13 residues. CDR3 coding DNA: TGTGCCAGCAGTACACATGCGGCCTCACCCCTCCACTTT. The encoded protein is CASSTHAASPLHF.

The V gene is TRBV7-6, the J gene TRBJ2-5, with a weak D call TRBD1 (6 bases). The CDR3 sequence is 17 residues long. Germline V gene data show CDR1 as SGHVS and CDR2 as FNYEAQ. The V gene lost 5 bases and the J gene lost 3 bases, with 22 bases spanning the gap. This chain's CDR3 is CASSQDPPGTGKETQYF. The CDR3 coding sequence is TGTGCCAGCAGCCAAGACCCTCCAGGAACAGGGAAAGAGACCCAGTACTTC.

This sequence joins TRBV5-4 and TRBJ2-2; D is unresolved. CDR1 is SGHNT and CDR2 is YYREEE in the germline V gene (reference sequence). The CDR3 loop spans 14 amino acids. The germline V and J ends were trimmed by 0 bases and 5 bases, with 8 bases remaining between them. CDR3 in amino acids: CASSLDLGTGELFF. The CDR3 nucleotides read TGTGCCAGCAGCTTGGACCTAGGAACCGGGGAGCTGTTTTTT.

This rearrangement joins TRBV6-4 to TRBJ2-1; D ambiguous. Trimming removed 3 bases from V and 0 bases from J, with 9 bases in between. This CDR3 is 15 amino acids long. Germline CDR1 is MRHNA and CDR2 is SNTAGT. This chain's CDR3 is CASSDTRDSYNEQFF. The CDR3 DNA reads as TGTGCCAGCAGTGATACTCGCGACTCCTACAATGAGCAGTTCTTC.

The CDR3 region is CASSSPLTKRENEKLFF. The CDR3 bases are TGTGCCAGTAGTTCCCCCTTAACTAAACGGGAGAATGAAAAACTGTTTTTT. The genes are TRBV19 and TRBJ1-4; D remains ambiguous. Per the germline V gene, CDR1 is LNHDA and CDR2 is SQIVND (reference sequence). The length of the CDR3 is 17 residues. V lost 5 bases to trimming and J lost 5 bases, with 21 bases between them.

By sample share, this clone is medium-sized (0.01 to 0.1%). The chain combines TRBV6-4 with TRBJ2-6; no clear D. Germline CDR1 and CDR2: MRHNA and SNTAGT. This CDR3 has 14 residues. Trimming took off 4 bases at V and 0 bases at J, with 4 bases between the two ends. CDR3 sequence (DNA): TGTGCCAGCAGTGTGAGCTCTGGGGCCAACGTCCTGACTTTC. Translating it yields CASSVSSGANVLTF.

This clone showed up just a few times. The V gene is TRBV12-2, the J gene TRBJ1-2; TRBD1 is the table's D call and was not checked against the DNA. TRBV12-2 is recorded as a pseudogene. CDR3 length: 17 amino acids. The CDR3 sequence: CASRLWDRGYQPYGYTF. CDR3 bases: TGTGCAAGTCGCTTATGGGACAGGGGCTACCAACCCTATGGCTACACCTTC.

The chain couples TRBV5-6 to TRBJ2-3; possible D gene TRBD1, 5 bases. The CDR3 is 13 residues long. The V and J ends lost 4 bases and 3 bases respectively, with 9 bases between them. The V gene's germline CDR1 is SGHDT and CDR2 YYEEEE. CDR3 residues: CASSEPGTDTQYF. The CDR3 DNA follows: TGTGCCAGCAGCGAGCCAGGGACAGATACGCAGTATTTT.

The V and J genes are TRBV5-5 and TRBJ1-3; a possible D gene is TRBD1 (6 bases). The V gene's germline CDR1 is SGHKS and CDR2 YYEKEE (reference sequence). The CDR3 is 16 amino acids. The V and J ends lost 4 bases and 0 bases respectively, with 14 bases between them. CDR3 DNA: TGTGCCAGCAGCGAGGGGGGGCCAAACTCTGGAAACACCATATATTTT. Amino acids: CASSEGGPNSGNTIYF.

This sequence joins TRBV27 and TRBJ1-4, with D possibly being TRBD1 (6 bases). The CDR3 contains 16 residues. Per germline, CDR1 MNHEY and CDR2 SMNVEV (reference sequence). V shed 4 bases and J shed 7 bases, with 19 bases lying between them. The CDR3 DNA reads as TGTGCCAGCAGTTCGGGAAACAGGGTACGCACTGAAAAACTGTTTTTT. It codes for CASSSGNRVRTEKLFF. The entire variable domain, with the rest obtained from reference TRBV27 and TRBJ1-4, is as follows: EAQVTQNPRYLITVTGKKLTVTCSQNMNHEYMSWYRQDPGLGLRQIYYSMNVEVTDKGDVPEGYKVSRKEKRNFPLILESPSPNQTSLYFCASSSGNRVRTEKLFFGSGTQLSVL.

The chain carries TRBV2 and TRBJ2-2; 9 bases align to TRBD1. Trimming took 4 bases from V and 5 from J; bases not matched to a gene: 5. The CDR3 spans 15 residues. CDR1 is SNHLY and CDR2 is FYNNEI in the germline V gene. For the CDR3, the DNA is TGTGCCAGCAGTGGGGGACAGGGTCGAACCGGGGAGCTGTTTTTT. It yields the protein CASSGGQGRTGELFF.

This chain links TRBV4-3 with TRBJ2-7, with D perhaps TRBD1 (6 bases). The germline V gene has CDR1 LGHNA and CDR2 YSLEER. V lost 4 bases and J lost 3, with 16 bases in between. This CDR3 spans 15 amino acids. The CDR3 here is CASSPWTVRVYEQYF. DNA of the CDR3: TGCGCCAGCAGCCCTTGGACAGTTCGGGTCTACGAGCAGTACTTC.

DNA for the CDR3: TGTGCCAGCAGCTGGCGACCACAGAGGACGTTCGAGCAGTACTTC. It is translated as CASSWRPQRTFEQYF. V gene TRBV13 combines with J gene TRBJ2-7; no definite D call. This CDR3 region has 15 residues. V was pared by 4 bases and J by 6 bases, with 19 bases between. CDR1 is PRHDT, CDR2 FYEKMQ, per germline (reference sequence).

The sample holds one count of this clone. The chain recombines TRBV30 with TRBJ2-5; the D gene could be TRBD1 or TRBD2 (5 bases each). The CDR3 is made up of 11 amino acids. Trimming left V 5 bases short and J 7 bases short, with 11 bases between. CDR1 GTSNPN and CDR2 SVGIG come from the germline V gene (reference sequence). As DNA, the CDR3 is TGTGCCTGGGGGGCCAGCGGGACCCAGTACTTC. It codes for CAWGASGTQYF.

This chain joins TRBV29-1 and TRBJ1-3, with no clear D. The V and J ends lost 7 bases and 0 bases respectively, with 13 bases between them. Per germline, CDR1 SQVTM and CDR2 ANQGSEA. The CDR3 covers 14 residues. The CDR3 loop reads CSAWVGTSGNTIYF. CDR3 DNA sequence: TGCAGCGCGTGGGTAGGCACCTCTGGAAACACCATATATTTT. The full variable domain, with the rest looked up from reference TRBV29-1 and TRBJ1-3, is SAVISQKPSRDICQRGTSLTIQCQVDSQVTMMFWYRQQPGQSLTLIATANQGSEATYESGFVIDKFPISRPNLTFSTLTVSNMSPEDSSIYLCSAWVGTSGNTIYFGEGSWLTVV.

V usage is TRBV5-6 and J usage is TRBJ1-4, with D possibly TRBD1 on 6 matching bases. V lost 3 bases to trimming and J lost 5 bases, with 17 bases between them. The CDR3 loop spans 16 amino acids. The germline gives CDR1 SGHDT, CDR2 YYEEEE. Here the CDR3 reads CASSSYTGAQNEKLFF. CDR3 DNA sequence: TGTGCCAGCAGCTCTTATACGGGGGCGCAAAATGAAAAACTGTTTTTT.

The CDR3: CASRGAGYAEQYF. The CDR3 bases are TGTGCCAGCAGAGGGGCCGGGTATGCTGAGCAGTACTTC. The J gene is TRBJ2-7, the V gene TRBV6-1; a possible D gene is TRBD1 (5 bases). Trimming stripped 6 bases from V and 7 bases from J, with 16 bases between. CDR1 MNHNS and CDR2 SASEGT come from the germline V gene. This CDR3 spans 13 amino acids.

The chain couples TRBV2 to TRBJ1-3, with no clear D. The germline CDR1 and CDR2 sequences are SNHLY and FYNNEI. This CDR3 is built from 12 residues. The ends were cut back, 7 bases at V and 2 bases at J, with 6 bases in the middle. The CDR3 reads CASMSAGNTIYF. CDR3 bases: TGTGCCAGCATGTCGGCTGGAAACACCATATATTTT.

The gene calls are TRBV5-6 and TRBJ1-1, with D perhaps TRBD1 (6 bases). The V gene lost 0 bases and the J gene lost 0 bases, with 12 bases spanning the gap. Per the germline V gene, CDR1 is SGHDT and CDR2 is YYEEEE. CDR3 length: 16 amino acids. The DNA of the CDR3 is TGTGCCAGCAGCTTGGATACAGGGTTCATGAACACTGAAGCTTTCTTT. This encodes CASSLDTGFMNTEAFF.

The J gene is TRBJ2-7, the V gene TRBV7-8, with 8 bases fitting TRBD2. Unmatched junction bases numbered 9, after V lost 2 bases and J lost 0 bases. CDR3 length: 17 residues. The germline gives CDR1 SGHVS, CDR2 FQNEAQ. The chain's CDR3 is CASSLKVSGGLSYEQYF. The DNA of the CDR3 is TGTGCCAGCAGCTTAAAGGTGAGCGGGGGCCTCTCCTACGAGCAGTACTTC.

The chain couples TRBV6-5 to TRBJ2-7, with a tentative D call TRBD1 (5 bases). Trimming took 0 bases from V and 5 from J, leaving 11 bases between them. Germline values: CDR1 MNHEY, CDR2 SVGAGI. The CDR3 runs to 14 residues. The CDR3 DNA follows: TGTGCCAGCAGTTACTCGATTATGGGGCACGAGCAGTACTTC. It specifies CASSYSIMGHEQYF.

This clone has ten or more counts. The V gene is TRBV7-8, the J gene TRBJ2-7; D gene uncertain. Trimming removed 5 bases at V and 3 bases at J, with 14 bases between. Germline CDR1 SGHVS, CDR2 FQNEAQ. The CDR3 covers 14 residues. CDR3 region: CASSLGEIGYEQYF. The CDR3 DNA reads TGTGCCAGCAGCCTGGGTGAAATCGGCTACGAGCAGTACTTC.

This clone showed up just a few times. V is TRBV2 and J is TRBJ1-2; unclear D gene. Germline assignment: CDR1 SNHLY and CDR2 FYNNEI. The CDR3 contains 11 residues. V lost 6 bases and J 5 bases, leaving 7 bases between the germline ends. The CDR3 loop is CASSAEYGYTF. The DNA for the CDR3 is TGTGCCAGCAGCGCAGAGTATGGCTACACCTTC.

V usage is TRBV6-6 and J usage is TRBJ1-5; 9 bases align to TRBD1. CDR3 length equals 14 residues. Germline lookup yields CDR1 MNHNY and CDR2 SVGAGI (reference sequence). With 6 bases clipped from V and 6 bases from J, the junction kept 6 bases outside the gene matches. The CDR3 bases are TGTGCCAGCAGCCCAGGACAGGGGCCTCAGCCCCAGCATTTT. The encoded protein is CASSPGQGPQPQHF.

The chain recombines TRBV29-1 with TRBJ1-2; weak D call: TRBD1 (5 bases). The CDR3 totals 14 residues. V lost 1 base and J 7 bases, leaving 16 bases between the germline ends. The germline V gene has CDR1 SQVTM and CDR2 ANQGSEA. CDR3 in amino acids: CSVEGGEVVSGYTF. The CDR3 DNA follows: TGCAGCGTTGAAGGAGGGGAGGTAGTAAGTGGCTACACCTTC.